A single sample gave rise to the 15 T cell receptor beta chains below, sequenced in a study of radiotherapy plus CTLA-4 blockade in lung cancer. The table came from immunoSEQ multiplex PCR; TCRdb's copy has only in-frame clones and leaves some out. Seen here are tens of thousands of clones, around nine tenths observed once, and the top ten hold just over 0.85%. The material was peripheral blood, obtained from a patient treated with radiotherapy plus ipilimumab. These receptors all stem from a human donor with non-small cell lung cancer who had stable disease on radiotherapy plus ipilimumab.

This chain connects TRBV5-6 to TRBJ2-7; 10 bases match TRBD1. This CDR3 comprises 17 residues. The trim removed 3 bases at V and 6 bases at J, leaving 15 bases unmatched. The germline V gene has CDR1 SGHDT and CDR2 YYEEEE. CDR3 sequence: CASSYDTFRQGAGEQYF. Written as DNA, the CDR3 is TGTGCCAGCAGCTACGACACATTCAGACAGGGGGCGGGCGAGCAGTACTTC.

This rearrangement joins TRBV7-3 to TRBJ1-2; D is undetermined. Per the germline V gene, CDR1 is SGHTA and CDR2 is FQGTGA. V shed 5 bases and J shed 0 bases, with 10 bases lying between them. This CDR3 contains 14 residues. The CDR3 DNA reads as TGTGCCAGCAGCCCAACGATGACTAACTATGGCTACACCTTC. The encoded protein is CASSPTMTNYGYTF.

This chain connects TRBV30 to TRBJ2-7; possible D gene TRBD1, 6 bases. The CDR3 runs to 13 residues. CDR1 is GTSNPN and CDR2 is SVGIG in the germline V gene (reference sequence). Trimming cost V 6 bases and J 1 base, with 13 bases left between them. The CDR3 region has the DNA TGTGCCTGCCGCCGTCAGGGGTCCTACGAGCAGTACTTC. Its protein product is CACRRQGSYEQYF.

This clone was found once. The chain has TRBV7-2 and TRBJ2-1; 12 bases agree with TRBD2. CDR1 and CDR2 (germline): SGHTA, FQGNSA. The CDR3 loop spans 15 amino acids. V shed 6 bases and J 6 bases; nucleotides not matched to a gene: 6. The CDR3 coding sequence is TGTGCCAGCAGATCTGGACTAGCGGGGCTCAATGAGCAGTTCTTC. This translates into CASRSGLAGLNEQFF. The full variable domain, its missing parts supplied by reference TRBV7-2 and TRBJ2-1, is GAGVSQSPSNKVTEKGKDVELRCDPISGHTALYWYRQSLGQGLEFLIYFQGNSAPDKSGLPSDRFSAERTGGSVSTLTIQRTQQEDSAVYLCASRSGLAGLNEQFFGPGTRLTVL.

The chain couples TRBV5-1 to TRBJ2-2; TRBD1 aligns across 8 bases. With V trimmed by 4 bases and J by 11 bases, 7 bases remained unmatched. The CDR3 is 13 residues long. Per germline, CDR1 SGHRS and CDR2 YFSETQ. CDR3 bases: TGCGCCAGCAGCCAAGGACAGGGCCTCGAGCTGTTTTTT. Translated: CASSQGQGLELFF.

The V gene is TRBV7-2, the J gene TRBJ2-3; D not resolved. The CDR3 spans 12 residues. Trimming left V 0 bases short and J 4 bases short, with 2 bases between. Germline values: CDR1 SGHTA, CDR2 FQGNSA. CDR3 protein: CASSLASDTQYF. CDR3 bases: TGTGCCAGCAGCTTAGCATCAGATACGCAGTATTTT.

The rearrangement joins TRBV5-6 to TRBJ1-6, with TRBD1 matching 8 bases. J gave up 3 bases and V 6 bases, and 2 bases lay outside the gene matches. The CDR3 spans 14 residues. Germline CDR1 is SGHDT and CDR2 is YYEEEE. Written as DNA, the CDR3 is TGTGCCAGCAAACAGGGGGACTATAATTCACCCCTCCACTTT. Translation gives CASKQGDYNSPLHF.

V usage is TRBV18 and J usage is TRBJ2-7; 9 positions agree with TRBD1. This CDR3 has 15 amino acids. V shed 6 bases, J shed 3 bases, and the junction held 9 bases outside the gene matches. The V gene's germline CDR1 is KGHSH and CDR2 LQKENI. The CDR3 DNA follows: TGTGCCAGCTCTTTCCCCGGGACAGGGAACTACGAGCAGTACTTC. As protein: CASSFPGTGNYEQYF.

The V call is TRBV7-2, the J call TRBJ2-3; D may be TRBD2 (6 bases). Germline lookup yields CDR1 SGHTA and CDR2 FQGNSA. The length of the CDR3 is 15 residues. V lost 5 bases and J lost 5, with 17 bases in between. The CDR3 loop reads CASSQVARRVDTQYF. CDR3 sequence (DNA): TGTGCCAGCAGCCAAGTGGCGAGGAGGGTAGATACGCAGTATTTT. Supplemented by reference TRBV7-2 and TRBJ2-3, the full variable domain reads GAGVSQSPSNKVTEKGKDVELRCDPISGHTALYWYRQSLGQGLEFLIYFQGNSAPDKSGLPSDRFSAERTGGSVSTLTIQRTQQEDSAVYLCASSQVARRVDTQYFGPGTRLTVL.

This clone has just one count. This chain connects TRBV7-2 to TRBJ2-3; D remains ambiguous. The V and J ends lost 3 bases and 2 bases respectively, with 9 bases between them. The CDR3 totals 14 residues. Germline CDR1 reads SGHTA; CDR2 reads FQGNSA. CDR3 in DNA: TGTGCCAGCAGCTTCGGAATTTCCACAGATACGCAGTATTTT. Amino acids: CASSFGISTDTQYF.

The V and J genes are TRBV10-1 and TRBJ2-3; D unresolved. The length of the CDR3 is 16 residues. The germline V gene has CDR1 WNHNN and CDR2 SYGVQD (reference sequence). The germline V and J ends were trimmed by 8 bases and 1 base, with 19 bases remaining between them. This CDR3 reads CASGEYSPRGTDTQYF. DNA of the CDR3: TGCGCCAGCGGGGAATACAGCCCCCGCGGCACAGATACGCAGTATTTT.

Concerning this clone: One end of the junction does not line up with germline, which may come from a read error. The sample contains more than one DNA sequence encoding this CDR3. The chain links TRBV14 to TRBJ2-7, with no clear D. The CDR3 is 9 residues long. The V gene's germline CDR1 is SGHDN and CDR2 FVKESK. The CDR3 loop is CASSQSKGF. CDR3 DNA sequence: TGTGCCAGCAGCCAATCGAAAGGGTTC.

The chain uses TRBV11-2 and TRBJ2-7; D possibly corresponds to TRBD2 (6 bases). Germline CDR1 and CDR2: SGHAT and FQNNGV. The CDR3 runs 16 residues. V lost 3 bases and J lost 6, with 21 bases in between. CDR3 in DNA: TGTGCCAGCAGCTTCTGGGGGGAAGGGCCCCTGTTCGAGCAGTACTTC. This encodes CASSFWGEGPLFEQYF.

The J gene is TRBJ1-6, the V gene TRBV23-1, with D tentatively TRBD1 (5 bases). TRBV23-1 is recorded as an ORF, its role being uncertain. V lost 3 bases and J 6 bases, leaving 12 bases between the germline ends. CDR3 length: 15 residues. The CDR3 coding sequence is TGCGCCAGCAGTCATCAGACAGCTGCTAATTCACCCCTCCACTTT. Translation gives CASSHQTAANSPLHF.

This rearrangement joins TRBV11-2 to TRBJ2-2, with 8 positions matching TRBD2. The CDR3 consists of 14 residues. V dropped 6 bases and J dropped 4; count of bases not matched to a gene: 4. Germline CDR1 is SGHAT and CDR2 is FQNNGV. CDR3 bases: TGTGCCAGCAGAACGGGGGGGCGCACCGGGGAGCTGTTTTTT. It yields the protein CASRTGGRTGELFF.